A single sample is the source of the 9 T cell receptor beta chains below, sequenced in a study of response to subunit inactivated influenza vaccine. From the RT-PCR reads, TCRdb called clonotypes with MiXCR, one entry per CDR3 protein. This table has just under 250,000 distinct CDR3 sequences, 9.5% to 15% appearing once. The sequencing used non-naive T cells sorted from PBMCs, collected 14 to 15 days before vaccination. Every receptor here comes from a man between 45 and 60 years old who received an inactivated influenza vaccine.

The rearrangement uses TRBV20-1 and TRBJ2-4; D possibly corresponds to TRBD1 (6 bases). The ends were cut back, 0 bases at V and 7 bases at J, with 10 bases in the middle. Germline assignment: CDR1 DFQATT and CDR2 SNEGSKA (reference sequence). The length of the CDR3 is 13 residues. The CDR3 region has the DNA TGCAGTGCTAGAGACCCAACAGGGAACATTCAGTACTTC. Translated: CSARDPTGNIQYF.

This sequence joins TRBV20-1 and TRBJ1-1; D uncertain. There are 13 residues in the CDR3. The germline V and J ends were trimmed by 3 bases and 3 bases, with 11 bases remaining between them. Germline lookup yields CDR1 DFQATT and CDR2 SNEGSKA (reference sequence). In nucleotides, the CDR3 is TGCAGTGCTAGGGTTCCCACCTACACTGAAGCTTTCTTT. Protein sequence: CSARVPTYTEAFF.

The table lists this clonotype with a few counts. The rearrangement uses TRBV6-2 or TRBV6-3 and TRBJ2-7, with D unresolved. This CDR3 has 11 residues. The germline CDR1 and CDR2 sequences are MNHEY and SVGEGT. Trimming left V 6 bases short and J 3 bases short, with 6 bases between. The CDR3 here is CASRYDYEQYF. CDR3 DNA sequence: TGTGCCAGCAGGTACGACTACGAGCAGTACTTC.

This clonotype was counted at least ten times. The rearrangement joins TRBV18 to TRBJ1-1; D possibly corresponds to TRBD1 (5 bases). Germline CDR1 and CDR2: KGHSH and LQKENI. V was pared by 2 bases and J by 4 bases, with 14 bases between. The CDR3 totals 15 residues. The CDR3 DNA sequence: TGTGCCAGCTCACCAACTGGTAGGGGTGGCACTGAAGCTTTCTTT. It yields the protein CASSPTGRGGTEAFF.

This chain links TRBV5-1 with TRBJ2-3; TRBD1 aligns across 7 bases. Germline CDR1 SGHRS, CDR2 YFSETQ. The CDR3 runs 15 residues. The V segment lost 5 bases and the J segment 2 bases; nucleotides outside the gene matches: 8. CDR3 protein: CASRSPGQYTDTQYF. CDR3 DNA sequence: TGCGCCAGCAGGTCGCCGGGACAGTACACAGATACGCAGTATTTT. Together with reference TRBV5-1 and TRBJ2-3, the CDR3 gives the full variable domain: KAGVTQTPRYLIKTRGQQVTLSCSPISGHRSVSWYQQTPGQGLQFLFEYFSETQRNKGNFPGRFSGRQFSNSRSEMNVSTLELGDSALYLCASRSPGQYTDTQYFGPGTRLTVL.

This clonotype was counted at least ten times. The chain recombines TRBV29-1 with TRBJ1-1, with TRBD1 identical over 8 bases. Trimming removed 4 bases from V and 5 bases from J; junction bases left unmatched: 9. CDR3 length: 14 residues. Germline assignment: CDR1 SQVTM and CDR2 ANQGSEA. The CDR3 nucleotides are TGCAGCGTTGTCAGGGGGCAATTGGGAACTGAAGCTTTCTTT. Protein sequence: CSVVRGQLGTEAFF. The complete variable domain, with remaining parts taken from reference TRBV29-1 and TRBJ1-1, reads SAVISQKPSRDICQRGTSLTIQCQVDSQVTMMFWYRQQPGQSLTLIATANQGSEATYESGFVIDKFPISRPNLTFSTLTVSNMSPEDSSIYLCSVVRGQLGTEAFFGQGTRLTVV.

This chain links TRBV7-9 with TRBJ1-5; D is perhaps TRBD1 (5 bases). The CDR3 length is 15 residues. V dropped 3 bases and J dropped 2 bases, with 11 bases sitting between them. CDR1 and CDR2 (germline): SEHNR, FQNEAQ (reference sequence). The CDR3 bases are TGTGCCAGCAGCTTGGGGGTTGCGGGCAATCAGCCCCAGCATTTT. This translates into CASSLGVAGNQPQHF.

This clonotype was recorded many times. The rearrangement links TRBV3-1 to TRBJ2-2; 11 bases align to TRBD2. This CDR3 contains 14 residues. V dropped 3 bases and J dropped 7; count of bases not matched to a gene: 1. Per germline, CDR1 LGHDT and CDR2 YNNKEL (reference sequence). CDR3 sequence: CASSHSGRVGELFF. DNA of the CDR3: TGTGCCAGCAGCCATAGCGGGAGGGTCGGGGAGCTGTTTTTT.

This clonotype has only a few counts. J is TRBJ2-4 and V is TRBV6-2 or TRBV6-3; tentative D call: TRBD1 (5 bases). CDR3 length: 16 residues. V was clipped by 7 bases and J by 0 bases, with 16 bases between them. Germline loops: CDR1 MNHEY, CDR2 SVGEGT. DNA of the CDR3: TGTGCCAGCACCAAGGACATCGGGTTAGCCAAAAACATTCAGTACTTC. Translation: CASTKDIGLAKNIQYF.